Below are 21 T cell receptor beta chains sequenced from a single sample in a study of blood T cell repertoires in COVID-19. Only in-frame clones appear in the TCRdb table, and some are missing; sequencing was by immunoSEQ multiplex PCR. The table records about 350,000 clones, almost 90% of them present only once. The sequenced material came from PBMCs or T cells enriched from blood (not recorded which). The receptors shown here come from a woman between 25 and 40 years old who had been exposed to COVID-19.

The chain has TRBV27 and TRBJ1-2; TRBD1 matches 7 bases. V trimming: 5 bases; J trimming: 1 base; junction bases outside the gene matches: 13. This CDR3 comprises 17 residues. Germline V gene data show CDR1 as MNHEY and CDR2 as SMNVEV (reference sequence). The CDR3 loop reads CASSAGQPHQYNYGYTF. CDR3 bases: TGTGCCAGCAGTGCGGGACAGCCTCATCAGTATAACTATGGCTACACCTTC.

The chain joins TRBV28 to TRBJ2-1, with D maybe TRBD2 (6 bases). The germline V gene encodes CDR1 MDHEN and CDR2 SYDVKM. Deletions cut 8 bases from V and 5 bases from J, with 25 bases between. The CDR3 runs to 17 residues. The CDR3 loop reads CASLNLGLASENNEQFF. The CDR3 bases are TGTGCCAGCCTCAATTTGGGGCTCGCTAGCGAAAACAATGAGCAGTTCTTC.

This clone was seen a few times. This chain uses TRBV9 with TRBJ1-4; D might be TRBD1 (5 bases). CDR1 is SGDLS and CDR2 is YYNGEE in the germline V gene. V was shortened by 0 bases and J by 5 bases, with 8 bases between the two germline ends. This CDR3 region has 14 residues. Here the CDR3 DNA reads TGTGCCAGCAGCGTAGATGGGGGGAATGAAAAACTGTTTTTT. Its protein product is CASSVDGGNEKLFF.

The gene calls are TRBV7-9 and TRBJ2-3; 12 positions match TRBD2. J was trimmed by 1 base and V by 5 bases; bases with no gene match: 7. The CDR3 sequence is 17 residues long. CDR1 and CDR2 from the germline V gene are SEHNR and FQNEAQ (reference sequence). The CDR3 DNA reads TGTGCCAGCAGCCTCTGGACTAGCGGGATGGGCACAGATACGCAGTATTTT. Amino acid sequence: CASSLWTSGMGTDTQYF.

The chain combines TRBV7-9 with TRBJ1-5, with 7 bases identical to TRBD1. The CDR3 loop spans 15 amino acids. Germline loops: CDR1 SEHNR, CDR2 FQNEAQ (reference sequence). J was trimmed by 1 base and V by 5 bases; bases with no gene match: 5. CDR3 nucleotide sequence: TGTGCCAGCAGCCAGGGGGGTGGCAGCAATCAGCCCCAGCATTTT. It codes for CASSQGGGSNQPQHF.

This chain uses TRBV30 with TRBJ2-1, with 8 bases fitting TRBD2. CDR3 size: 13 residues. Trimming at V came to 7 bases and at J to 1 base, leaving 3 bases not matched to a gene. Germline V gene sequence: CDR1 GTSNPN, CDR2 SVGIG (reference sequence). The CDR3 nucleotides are TGTGCCTACTTAGCGGGGTCCTACAATGAGCAGTTCTTC. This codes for CAYLAGSYNEQFF.

The CDR3 coding sequence is TGTGCCAGCTCAGACGGGATTTTCTACGAGCAGTACTTC. Translated, it gives CASSDGIFYEQYF. V usage is TRBV18 and J usage is TRBJ2-7; D is possibly TRBD2 (5 bases). The V and J ends lost 5 bases and 3 bases respectively, with 11 bases between them. The germline V gene has CDR1 KGHSH and CDR2 LQKENI. This CDR3 is built from 13 residues.

CDR3 DNA sequence: TGTGCCAGCAGTTTATGGGGGCCGCATGAAGCTTTCTTT. Translated, it gives CASSLWGPHEAFF. V is TRBV27 and J is TRBJ1-1; D may be TRBD1 (6 bases). V was clipped by 1 base and J by 7 bases, with 10 bases between them. This CDR3 region has 13 residues. Germline loops: CDR1 MNHEY, CDR2 SMNVEV (reference sequence).

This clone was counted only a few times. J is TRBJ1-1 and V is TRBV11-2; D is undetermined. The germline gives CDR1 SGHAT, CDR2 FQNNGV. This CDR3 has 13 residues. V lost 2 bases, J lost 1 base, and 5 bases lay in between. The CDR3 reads CASSLSPNTEAFF. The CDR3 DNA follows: TGTGCCAGCAGCTTATCTCCGAACACTGAAGCTTTCTTT.

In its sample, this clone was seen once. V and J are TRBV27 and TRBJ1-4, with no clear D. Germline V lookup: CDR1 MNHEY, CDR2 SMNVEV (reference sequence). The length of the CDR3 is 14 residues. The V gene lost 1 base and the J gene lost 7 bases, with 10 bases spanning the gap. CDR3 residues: CASSLFGVGEKLFF. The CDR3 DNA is TGTGCCAGCAGTTTATTCGGGGTTGGTGAAAAACTGTTTTTT. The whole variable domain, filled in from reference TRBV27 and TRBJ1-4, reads EAQVTQNPRYLITVTGKKLTVTCSQNMNHEYMSWYRQDPGLGLRQIYYSMNVEVTDKGDVPEGYKVSRKEKRNFPLILESPSPNQTSLYFCASSLFGVGEKLFFGSGTQLSVL.

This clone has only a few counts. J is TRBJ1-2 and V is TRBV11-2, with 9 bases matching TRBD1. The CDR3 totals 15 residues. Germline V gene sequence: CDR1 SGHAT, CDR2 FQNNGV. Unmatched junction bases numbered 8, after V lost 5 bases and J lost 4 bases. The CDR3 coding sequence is TGTGCCAGCAGCCTCCGGACAGGGGCAGGCTATGGCTACACCTTC. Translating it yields CASSLRTGAGYGYTF.

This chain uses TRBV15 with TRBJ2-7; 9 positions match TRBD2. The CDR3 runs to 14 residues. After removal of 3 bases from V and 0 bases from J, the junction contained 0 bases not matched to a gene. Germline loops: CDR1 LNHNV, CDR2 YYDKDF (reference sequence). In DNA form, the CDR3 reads TGTGCCACCAGCAGTAGCGGGAGCTCCTACGAGCAGTACTTC. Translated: CATSSSGSSYEQYF.

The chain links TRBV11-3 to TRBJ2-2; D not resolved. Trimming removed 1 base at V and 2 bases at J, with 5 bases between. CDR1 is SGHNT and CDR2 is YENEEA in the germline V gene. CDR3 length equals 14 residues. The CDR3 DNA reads TGTGCCAGCAGCTTAGCGGTAAACACCGGGGAGCTGTTTTTT. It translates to CASSLAVNTGELFF.

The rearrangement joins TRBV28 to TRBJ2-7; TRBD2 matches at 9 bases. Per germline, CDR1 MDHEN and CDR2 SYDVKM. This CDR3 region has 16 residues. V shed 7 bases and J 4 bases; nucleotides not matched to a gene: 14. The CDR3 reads CASTPGGLAGYYEQYF. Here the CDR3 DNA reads TGTGCCAGCACTCCAGGGGGGCTAGCGGGATATTACGAGCAGTACTTC.

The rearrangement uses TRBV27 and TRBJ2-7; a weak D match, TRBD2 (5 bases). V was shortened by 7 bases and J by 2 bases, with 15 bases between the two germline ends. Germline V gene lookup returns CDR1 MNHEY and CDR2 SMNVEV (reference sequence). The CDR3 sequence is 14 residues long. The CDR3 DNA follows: TGTGCCAGCAAGAGGGCGGTCGGGCCCTACGAGCAGTACTTC. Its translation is CASKRAVGPYEQYF.

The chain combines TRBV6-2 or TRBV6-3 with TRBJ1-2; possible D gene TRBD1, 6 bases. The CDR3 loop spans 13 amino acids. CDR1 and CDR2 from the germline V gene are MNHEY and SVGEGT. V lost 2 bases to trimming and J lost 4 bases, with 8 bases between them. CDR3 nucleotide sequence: TGTGCCAGCAGTTACGGGGGGGCCTATGGCTACACCTTC. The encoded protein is CASSYGGAYGYTF.

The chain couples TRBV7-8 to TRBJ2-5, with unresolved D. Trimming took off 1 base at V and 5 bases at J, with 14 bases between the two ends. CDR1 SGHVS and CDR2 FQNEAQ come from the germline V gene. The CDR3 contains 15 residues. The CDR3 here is CASSLGPRMMETQYF. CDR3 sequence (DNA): TGTGCCAGCAGCTTAGGCCCGAGAATGATGGAGACCCAGTACTTC.

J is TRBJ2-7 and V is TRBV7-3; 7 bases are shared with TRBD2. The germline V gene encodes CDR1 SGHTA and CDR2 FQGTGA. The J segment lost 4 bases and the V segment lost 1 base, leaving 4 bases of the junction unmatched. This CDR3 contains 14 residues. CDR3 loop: CASSLSGGSYEQYF. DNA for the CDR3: TGTGCCAGCAGCTTAAGTGGCGGGAGTTACGAGCAGTACTTC.

The CDR3 reads CASSQRGHSGANVLTF. The DNA of the CDR3 is TGTGCCAGCAGCCAAAGGGGTCACTCTGGGGCCAACGTCCTGACTTTC. The chain employs TRBV14 and TRBJ2-6, with D perhaps matching TRBD1 (5 bases). The CDR3 runs to 16 residues. The germline V gene has CDR1 SGHDN and CDR2 FVKESK. V was cut by 2 bases and J by 0 bases, with 8 bases left in between.

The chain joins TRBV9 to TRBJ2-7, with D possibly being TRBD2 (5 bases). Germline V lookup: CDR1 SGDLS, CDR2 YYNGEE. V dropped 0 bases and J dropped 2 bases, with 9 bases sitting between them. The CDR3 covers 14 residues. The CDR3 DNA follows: TGTGCCAGCAGCGTAGGAGGGCGTCCCTACGAGCAGTACTTC. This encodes CASSVGGRPYEQYF. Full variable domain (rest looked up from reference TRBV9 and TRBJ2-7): DSGVTQTPKHLITATGQRVTLRCSPRSGDLSVYWYQQSLDQGLQFLIQYYNGEERAKGNILERFSAQQFPDLHSELNLSSLELGDSALYFCASSVGGRPYEQYFGPGTRLTVT.

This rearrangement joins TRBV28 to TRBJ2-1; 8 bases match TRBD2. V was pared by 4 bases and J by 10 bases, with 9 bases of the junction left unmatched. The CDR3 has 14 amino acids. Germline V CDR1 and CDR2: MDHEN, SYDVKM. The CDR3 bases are TGTGCCAGCAGTTCCCCAGCGGGAGCTGTAGAGCAGTTCTTC. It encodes CASSSPAGAVEQFF.